The rows below give T cell receptor beta chains drawn from one sample of a study of shared clonotypes between healthy human individuals. Profiling relied on immunoSEQ multiplex PCR, and the TCRdb table lists in-frame clones only, not all of them. Among about 600,000 clones listed, 95% to 98% were seen once. The specimen sequenced was naive CD8+ T cells sorted from blood. All receptors come from a man aged 25 to 40 in good health. CDR3s include the opening cysteine and the closing phenylalanine or tryptophan. Fields, in order: clone size, J gene, D gene, V gene, CDR3 protein, CDR3 DNA. A D gene is named only where the DNA matches it firmly. Size tells how often a clone was seen (once, few, many) or the class of an expanded clone, and some rows leave it out.

>NA|TRBJ2-1|TRBD1|TRBV29-1
CSVGQGTYNEQFF
TGCAGCGTTGGACAGGGGACTTACAATGAGCAGTTCTTC
>NA|TRBJ1-1|TRBD1|TRBV29-1
CSVRRQGPSNTEAFF
TGCAGCGTGCGGCGACAGGGCCCATCGAACACTGAAGCTTTCTTT
>NA|TRBJ2-1|NA|TRBV14
CASSPLWGAYNEQFF
TGTGCCAGCAGCCCGTTATGGGGCGCCTACAATGAGCAGTTCTTC
>NA|TRBJ2-7|TRBD2|TRBV10-2
CAAREERSRDEQYF
TGCGCCGCGCGGGAGGAACGTTCGAGGGACGAGCAGTACTTC
>NA|TRBJ2-1|NA|TRBV13
CASSQDKYNEQFF
TGTGCCAGCAGCCAGGACAAGTACAATGAGCAGTTCTTC
>NA|TRBJ1-1|NA|TRBV10-3
CAISAPEGGPTEAFF
TGTGCCATCAGTGCCCCCGAGGGTGGACCCACTGAAGCTTTCTTT
>NA|TRBJ2-1|NA|TRBV27
CASSLFFGQNEQFF
TGTGCCAGCAGTCTCTTTTTTGGGCAGAATGAGCAGTTCTTC
>NA|TRBJ2-2|NA|TRBV5-8
CASSFSPGAGELFF
TGTGCCAGCAGCTTTTCTCCGGGGGCCGGGGAGCTGTTTTTT
>NA|TRBJ2-1|NA|TRBV27
CASSFNRGEQFF
TGTGCCAGCAGTTTCAATCGTGGTGAGCAGTTCTTC
>NA|TRBJ1-4|NA|TRBV6-6
CASSLESFGEKLFF
TGTGCCAGCAGCCTTGAGTCTTTTGGGGAAAAACTGTTTTTT
>NA|TRBJ2-5|TRBD1|TRBV7-6
CASSPRTGGRGETQYF
TGTGCCAGCAGCCCTCGGACAGGGGGAAGGGGGGAGACCCAGTACTTC
>NA|TRBJ2-1|TRBD1|TRBV25-1
CASSETDRGINEQFF
TGTGCCAGCAGCGAAACGGACAGGGGAATCAATGAGCAGTTCTTC
>NA|TRBJ1-5|TRBD1|TRBV7-9
CASSLGGQGNQPQHF
TGTGCCAGCAGCTTAGGGGGACAGGGCAATCAGCCCCAGCATTTT
>NA|TRBJ2-5|NA|TRBV7-6
CASSSRVGVVQETQYF
TGTGCCAGCAGCTCCCGAGTCGGGGTAGTCCAAGAGACCCAGTACTTC
>NA|TRBJ1-5|NA|TRBV27
CASSSLQGVQPQHF
TGTGCCAGCAGTTCGTTACAGGGTGTGCAGCCCCAGCATTTT
>NA|TRBJ2-1|TRBD1|TRBV7-9
CASIGQGNNEQFF
TGTGCCAGCATCGGACAGGGGAACAATGAGCAGTTCTTC
>NA|TRBJ1-1|TRBD1|TRBV14
CASSLIGGGTEAFF
TGTGCCAGCAGCTTAATAGGGGGCGGCACTGAAGCTTTCTTT
>NA|TRBJ2-5|NA|TRBV5-1
CASSLKLVGVGLETQYF
TGCGCCAGCAGCTTGAAACTAGTGGGCGTCGGTTTAGAGACCCAGTACTTC
>NA|TRBJ2-2|TRBD1|TRBV25-1
CASSPGGVGELFF
TGTGCCAGCAGTCCAGGGGGCGTCGGGGAGCTGTTTTTT
>NA|TRBJ2-2|NA|TRBV4-3
CASSQRGNGELFF
TGCGCCAGCAGCCAACGGGGTAATGGGGAGCTGTTTTTT
>NA|TRBJ2-3|NA|TRBV7-2
CASSSPDTQYF
TGTGCCAGCAGCAGCCCAGATACGCAGTATTTT
>NA|TRBJ2-7|NA|TRBV11-1
CASSLASGHRYEQYF
TGTGCCAGCAGCTTAGCAAGCGGACATCGCTACGAGCAGTACTTC
>NA|TRBJ2-1|TRBD2|TRBV4-3
CASSQQGGPSGREDNEQFF
TGCGCCAGCAGCCAACAGGGGGGGCCTAGCGGGAGGGAGGACAATGAGCAGTTCTTC
>NA|TRBJ2-7|TRBD2|TRBV7-2
CASSQGLAGYYEQYF
TGTGCCAGCAGCCAGGGACTAGCGGGTTACTACGAGCAGTACTTC
>NA|TRBJ2-7|NA|TRBV28
CASGHNYEQYF
TGTGCCAGCGGACACAACTACGAGCAGTACTTC
>NA|TRBJ2-7|NA|TRBV27
CASSPSAGDDSYEQYF
TGTGCCAGCAGTCCCAGTGCAGGGGACGACTCCTACGAGCAGTACTTC
>NA|TRBJ2-2|TRBD2|TRBV4-3
CASSQVVGLAASGAGELFF
TGCGCCAGCAGCCAAGTTGTCGGACTAGCGGCCTCTGGGGCCGGGGAGCTGTTTTTT
>NA|TRBJ2-7|NA|TRBV27
CASSFSSGAYEQYF
TGTGCCAGCAGTTTCTCCTCGGGAGCTTACGAGCAGTACTTC
>NA|TRBJ2-2|TRBD1|TRBV27
CASIGQGATGELFF
TGTGCCAGCATAGGACAGGGGGCGACCGGGGAGCTGTTTTTT
>NA|TRBJ2-1|NA|TRBV25-1
CASTGAWEQFF
TGTGCCAGCACAGGGGCGTGGGAGCAGTTCTTC
>once|TRBJ2-7|NA|TRBV7-9
CASTDRYYEQYF
TGTGCCAGCACCGACAGATACTACGAGCAGTACTTC
>NA|TRBJ1-2|NA|TRBV6-5
CASSYSMTRTYGYTF
TGTGCCAGCAGTTACTCGATGACGAGAACCTATGGCTACACCTTC